A single sample is the source of the 14 T cell receptor beta chains below, sequenced in a study of early stage breast cancer tumors. Profiling relied on immunoSEQ multiplex PCR, and the TCRdb table lists in-frame clones only, not all of them. The table shows about 36,000 clones, with 74% occurring only once. Material: blood. The receptors shown here come from a person aged 55 to 75 with breast cancer.

The chain recombines TRBV29-1 with TRBJ1-2; D possibly corresponds to TRBD1 (5 bases). CDR3 length equals 13 residues. V dropped 7 bases and J dropped 2 bases, with 14 bases sitting between them. Germline CDR1 reads SQVTM; CDR2 reads ANQGSEA. The CDR3 sequence is CSAQGGGNYGYTF. CDR3 coding DNA: TGCAGCGCCCAGGGCGGGGGAAACTATGGCTACACCTTC.

The chain couples TRBV15 to TRBJ1-4; no definite D call. The CDR3 is made up of 12 amino acids. The germline V gene encodes CDR1 LNHNV and CDR2 YYDKDF (reference sequence). Trimming pared 3 bases from V and 6 bases from J, leaving 5 bases between. In DNA, the CDR3 is TGTGCCACCAGCAGGGCCTATGAAAAACTGTTTTTT. It specifies CATSRAYEKLFF.

The V and J genes are TRBV5-5 and TRBJ1-1; 10 bases match TRBD1. Germline loops: CDR1 SGHKS, CDR2 YYEKEE (reference sequence). Unmatched junction bases numbered 19, after V lost 4 bases and J lost 4 bases. The CDR3 is 19 residues long. The CDR3 sequence: CASSARQGAFQSDGTEAFF. Here the CDR3 DNA reads TGTGCCAGCAGCGCGCGACAGGGGGCCTTTCAGTCCGATGGCACTGAAGCTTTCTTT.

This clone was detected a few times. J is TRBJ1-3 and V is TRBV21-1; the table gives TRBD1 as D, unverified against the DNA. TRBV21-1 is annotated as a pseudogene. The CDR3 is 16 residues long. CDR3 region: CASSKGSTGAGNTIYF. In DNA form, the CDR3 reads TGTGCCAGCAGCAAAGGTTCGACAGGGGCGGGAAACACCATATATTTT.

The rearrangement uses TRBV5-6 and TRBJ2-7, with TRBD1 as a possible D gene (6 bases). Germline CDR1 reads SGHDT; CDR2 reads YYEEEE. This CDR3 comprises 16 residues. V was trimmed by 0 bases and J by 4 bases, leaving 17 bases between them. As DNA, the CDR3 is TGTGCCAGCAGCTTGGATTCTACAGGGTCCTCTTACGAGCAGTACTTC. It is translated as CASSLDSTGSSYEQYF.

In this sample, this clone turned up a few times. CDR3 nucleotides: TGCAGTGCTAGGGACACCTACGAGCAGTACTTC. Encoded protein: CSARDTYEQYF. This chain links TRBV20-1 with TRBJ2-7, with D maybe TRBD1 (5 bases). The CDR3 runs to 11 residues. Between the trimmed V and J ends, which lost 3 bases and 2 bases, there was a span of 5 bases. Germline lookup yields CDR1 DFQATT and CDR2 SNEGSKA (reference sequence).

This chain connects TRBV5-5 to TRBJ1-2; D uncertain. The CDR3 runs to 12 residues. CDR1 is SGHKS and CDR2 is YYEKEE in the germline V gene (reference sequence). The V end lost 1 base, the J end lost 7 bases, and 8 bases lay between the germline ends. The chain's CDR3 is CASSLNSPGYTF. In DNA, the CDR3 is TGTGCCAGCAGCTTGAACAGTCCTGGCTACACCTTC. The full variable domain, rest sourced from reference TRBV5-5 and TRBJ1-2, is DAGVTQSPTHLIKTRGQQVTLRCSPISGHKSVSWYQQVLGQGPQFIFQYYEKEERGRGNFPDRFSARQFPNYSSELNVNALLLGDSALYLCASSLNSPGYTFGSGTRLTVV.

The rearrangement joins TRBV20-1 to TRBJ2-2, with TRBD1 as a possible D gene (5 bases). The V end was cut by 6 bases, the J end by 6 bases, with 8 bases between. The CDR3 is made up of 11 amino acids. Germline CDR1 is DFQATT and CDR2 is SNEGSKA (reference sequence). As DNA, the CDR3 is TGCAGTGCCCAGGGTCCCGGGGAGCTGTTTTTT. Amino acid sequence: CSAQGPGELFF.

The rearrangement links TRBV2 to TRBJ1-5, with D maybe TRBD1 (6 bases). This CDR3 region has 15 residues. Looked up from germline, CDR1 is SNHLY and CDR2 is FYNNEI. Trimming shortened V by 5 bases and J by 1 base, and 12 bases separated the two germline ends. CDR3 residues: CASSPQGFSNQPQHF. The CDR3, as DNA: TGTGCCAGCAGTCCACAGGGTTTCAGCAATCAGCCCCAGCATTTT.

The genes are TRBV4-1 and TRBJ2-7, with D perhaps matching TRBD2 (6 bases). Germline CDR1 MGHRA, CDR2 YSYEKL. The CDR3 contains 15 residues. The V end lost 3 bases, the J end lost 2 bases, and 14 bases lay between the germline ends. This chain's CDR3 is CASSHSNTGAYEQYF. The CDR3 DNA follows: TGCGCCAGCAGCCACTCGAACACGGGGGCCTACGAGCAGTACTTC.

The chain carries TRBV7-8 and TRBJ2-7; D may be TRBD2 (6 bases). V lost 3 bases and J 5 bases, leaving 8 bases between the germline ends. CDR3 length: 12 residues. In germline, CDR1 is SGHVS, CDR2 FQNEAQ. This CDR3 is CASSLGGDEQYF. As DNA, the CDR3 is TGTGCCAGCAGCTTGGGGGGAGACGAGCAGTACTTC.

V usage is TRBV5-5 and J usage is TRBJ1-5; tentative D call: TRBD1 (5 bases). V was trimmed by 0 bases and J by 6 bases, leaving 13 bases between them. Germline CDR1 and CDR2: SGHKS and YYEKEE (reference sequence). The CDR3 spans 15 residues. The CDR3 sequence is CASSLAGEFSQPQHF. The DNA of the CDR3 is TGTGCCAGCAGCTTGGCGGGGGAGTTCTCTCAGCCCCAGCATTTT.

This clone is a singleton in its sample. This chain links TRBV19 with TRBJ1-6; D is possibly TRBD1 (5 bases). Germline lookup yields CDR1 LNHDA and CDR2 SQIVND (reference sequence). The CDR3 has 13 amino acids. V lost 5 bases and J 9 bases, leaving 11 bases between the germline ends. The CDR3 sequence: CASSVGRLSPLHF. In DNA form, the CDR3 reads TGTGCCAGTAGTGTGGGACGGCTTTCACCCCTCCACTTT. Drawing the rest from reference TRBV19 and TRBJ1-6, the complete variable domain is DGGITQSPKYLFRKEGQNVTLSCEQNLNHDAMYWYRQDPGQGLRLIYYSQIVNDFQKGDIAEGYSVSREKKESFPLTVTSAQKNPTAFYLCASSVGRLSPLHFGNGTRLTVT.

The chain joins TRBV19 to TRBJ1-2, with a possible D match to TRBD1 (6 bases). Looked up from germline, CDR1 is LNHDA and CDR2 is SQIVND (reference sequence). Trimming shortened V by 4 bases and J by 4 bases, and 16 bases separated the two germline ends. The CDR3 has 15 residues. For the CDR3, the DNA is TGTGCCAGTAGTAGGCAGGGGTCGATTCGCTATGGCTACACCTTC. This translates into CASSRQGSIRYGYTF.